The sequence of this T cell receptor beta chain was determined in a study of T-cell memory formation after mild COVID-19. The CDR3 has 14 residues. Germline-derived CDR1 and CDR2 are DFQATT and SNEGSKA (reference sequence). Deletions cut 6 bases from V and 2 bases from J, with 15 bases between. TCRdb reprocessed the 5' RACE reads with MiXCR, giving one entry per CDR3 protein. This table has some 190,000 distinct CDR3 sequences, approximately 16% appearing once. Study observations and caveats: Memory sampled before infection contained some responding clones, suggesting cross-reactive memory joined.

For this clonotype: Its antigen is not identified.

The V gene is TRBV20-1, the J gene TRBJ2-3; TRBD1 might be the D (5 bases). The TCR originated in an adult woman who had mild COVID-19 (a few samples of this study predate the infection). Cell type and time point are not known. The sequenced sample consisted of PBMCs or a T cell subset sorted from them (not recorded which). For the CDR3, the DNA is TGCAGTGCATCGAAGGCAGGGCCCACAGATACGCAGTATTTT. This encodes CSASKAGPTDTQYF.